This T cell receptor beta chain was profiled in a study of cytomegalovirus exposure and HLA in healthy donors. The overall study: The approximately 110 validation repertoires used a platform that matched the one used for the roughly 650 first-cohort repertoires, as a later analysis reported. Study-wide results and limits: Among the CMV-associated chains, three were confirmed in vitro as specific for CMV antigens. There were some public TCRs occurring in many donors, but most TCR sequences were rare.

Profiled with immunoSEQ multiplex PCR; TCRdb holds only in-frame clones, not every one. Of 90,000 or so clones listed, 85% were seen once; the top ten hold approximately 22%. The CDR3 consists of 14 residues. Germline lookup yields CDR1 LNHDA and CDR2 SQIVND (reference sequence). Between the trimmed V and J ends, which lost 7 bases and 4 bases, there was a span of 13 bases. A remark on this clone: Its antigen is still unknown.

This chain uses TRBV19 with TRBJ2-2; a weak D match, TRBD1 (6 bases). Source material: PBMCs. The clonotype comes from a man younger than 35 in good health and CMV-seropositive. The CDR3 sequence: CASIWGRGTGELFF. The CDR3 nucleotides are TGTGCCAGTATATGGGGGCGAGGCACCGGGGAGCTGTTTTTT.